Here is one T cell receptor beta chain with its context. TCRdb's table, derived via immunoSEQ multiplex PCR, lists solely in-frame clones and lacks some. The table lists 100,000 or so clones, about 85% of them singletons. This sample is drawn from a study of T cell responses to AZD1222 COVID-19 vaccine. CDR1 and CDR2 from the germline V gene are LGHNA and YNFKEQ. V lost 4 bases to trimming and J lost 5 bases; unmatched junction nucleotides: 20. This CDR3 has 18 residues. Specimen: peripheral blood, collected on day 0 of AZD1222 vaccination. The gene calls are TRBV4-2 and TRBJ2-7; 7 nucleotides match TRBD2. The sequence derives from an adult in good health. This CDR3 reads CASSPSGLLRAGSHEQYF. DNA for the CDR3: TGTGCCAGCAGCCCATCGGGACTATTACGGGCTGGTTCGCACGAGCAGTACTTC.